This record covers a single T cell receptor beta chain. Its antigen is unidentified. CEF-cultured naive and memory CD4+ T cell DNA got survey-level sequencing. Sequencing used immunoSEQ multiplex PCR; TCRdb keeps in-frame clones, though not all of them. This sample has more than 35,000 clones, with under 85% found just once. This sample stems from a study of CD4 T cells in relation to SARS-CoV-2 and coronaviruses. Turning to the study itself: After roughly ten days of antigen culture, PBMC TCR beta CDR3s were sequenced. Study-wide results and caveats: Monoreactive clones expanded significantly more to SARS-CoV-2 than crossreactive clones did.

Germline trimming cut 6 bases from V and 0 bases from J; bases unmatched to any gene: 7. In germline, CDR1 is MNHEY, CDR2 SMNVEV (reference sequence). This CDR3 comprises 18 residues. Sequenced input: memory CD4+ T cells from PBMCs, cultured in vitro. The chain employs TRBV27 and TRBJ2-6, with 11 bases identical to TRBD2. The clonotype comes from an adult with COVID-19. The CDR3 spells CASSTGTSGFSGANVLTF. As DNA, the CDR3 is TGTGCCAGCAGCACCGGGACTAGCGGTTTCTCTGGGGCCAACGTCCTGACTTTC.